These 21 T cell receptor beta chains originate from one sample sequenced in a study of CD4 T cells in relation to SARS-CoV-2 and coronaviruses. Libraries were prepared by immunoSEQ multiplex PCR; TCRdb keeps only in-frame clonotypes and omits some of them. The sample lists 30,000 to 45,000 clones; roughly 80% were seen once. No cognate antigen is known for these TCRs. The sample consisted of naive CD4+ T cells from PBMCs, cultured in vitro. Subset denoted: naive CD4+ T cells isolated by negative enrichment. The receptor set was obtained from an adult with COVID-19.

This clone was counted only a few times. This chain connects TRBV3-1 (or the pseudogene TRBV3-2) to TRBJ2-7; 9 bases line up with TRBD1. Germline V CDR1 and CDR2: LGHDT, YNNKEL (reference sequence). The CDR3 consists of 14 residues. The V and J ends lost 5 bases and 2 bases, in that order; junction bases with no gene match: 4. The CDR3 sequence: CASSDRGGTYEQYF. The CDR3 DNA reads TGTGCCAGCAGCGACAGGGGGGGGACCTACGAGCAGTACTTC.

The chain employs TRBV2 and TRBJ2-5; D tentatively reads TRBD1 or TRBD2 (6 bases each). Per the germline V gene, CDR1 is SNHLY and CDR2 is FYNNEI. This CDR3 contains 13 residues. V lost 8 bases and J lost 5, with 15 bases in between. CDR3 DNA: TGTGCCAGCCTTTCGGAGGGGGGCGAGACCCAGTACTTC. The encoded protein is CASLSEGGETQYF.

The rearrangement uses TRBV24-1 and TRBJ2-1; D remains ambiguous. V lost 1 base, J lost 7 bases, and 10 bases lay in between. The CDR3 loop spans 14 amino acids. From germline, CDR1 is KGHDR and CDR2 SFDVKD. For the CDR3, the DNA is TGTGCCACCAGTGATTTCAATCGCGGAAATGAGCAGTTCTTC. Its translation is CATSDFNRGNEQFF.

The rearrangement links TRBV24-1 to TRBJ2-7; D is unresolved. In germline, CDR1 is KGHDR, CDR2 SFDVKD. V was shortened by 2 bases and J by 8 bases, with 6 bases between the two germline ends. The CDR3 has 11 residues. CDR3 coding DNA: TGTGCCACCAGTGATTATCAGAAGCAGTACTTC. It is translated as CATSDYQKQYF.

The chain links TRBV19 to TRBJ1-1; a weak D match, TRBD1 (5 bases). Germline values: CDR1 LNHDA, CDR2 SQIVND (reference sequence). V was pared by 5 bases and J by 0 bases, with 19 bases between. The CDR3 extends over 17 amino acids. Written as DNA, the CDR3 is TGTGCCAGTAGTGATCGCCTGGGGGTAAGGGTGAACACTGAAGCTTTCTTT. Its translation: CASSDRLGVRVNTEAFF.

The rearrangement joins TRBV2 to TRBJ2-1; TRBD2 aligns across 7 bases. The CDR3 has 13 amino acids. V gave up 6 bases and J gave up 4 bases; unmatched junction bases: 3. The germline V gene has CDR1 SNHLY and CDR2 FYNNEI. CDR3 sequence (DNA): TGTGCCAGCAGCCCGGGACTATACAATGAGCAGTTCTTC. This gives the protein CASSPGLYNEQFF.

The chain employs TRBV29-1 and TRBJ2-5, with 10 bases identical to TRBD1. CDR1 is SQVTM, CDR2 ANQGSEA, per germline. J gave up 5 bases and V 6 bases, and 9 bases lay outside the gene matches. The CDR3 totals 14 residues. The CDR3: CSVPGQGNSETQYF. The DNA of the CDR3 is TGCAGCGTCCCGGGACAGGGGAATTCCGAGACCCAGTACTTC.

The chain is built from TRBV7-2 and TRBJ2-5; D is perhaps TRBD2 (5 bases). The CDR3 spans 15 residues. V lost 1 base and J lost 4, with 13 bases in between. Germline CDR1 is SGHTA and CDR2 is FQGNSA. The CDR3 DNA reads TGTGCCAGCAGCTTAGGTTCCGGGATAGGAGAGACCCAGTACTTC. The encoded protein is CASSLGSGIGETQYF.

The J gene is TRBJ2-5, the V gene TRBV7-2; D uncertain. Germline CDR1 SGHTA, CDR2 FQGNSA. V lost 4 bases and J lost 2, with 17 bases in between. CDR3 length: 16 residues. The CDR3 here is CASSSLSAAVQETQYF. DNA for the CDR3: TGTGCCAGCAGCTCCCTCAGCGCGGCCGTTCAAGAGACCCAGTACTTC.

This clone was counted only a few times. The V call is TRBV6-2 or TRBV6-3, the J call TRBJ1-5; D perhaps matches TRBD1 (5 bases). The V end lost 2 bases, the J end lost 2 bases, and 13 bases lay between the germline ends. CDR1 is MNHEY and CDR2 is SVGEGT in the germline V gene. The CDR3 sequence is 16 residues long. The CDR3 bases are TGTGCCAGCAGTTACCCTTGGCGGGACGGCAATCAGCCCCAGCATTTT. Translation: CASSYPWRDGNQPQHF.

The rearrangement joins TRBV27 to TRBJ2-1, with D tentatively TRBD1 (5 bases). The CDR3 sequence is 14 residues long. In germline, CDR1 is MNHEY, CDR2 SMNVEV (reference sequence). V gave up 3 bases and J gave up 2 bases, with 8 bases separating them. DNA for the CDR3: TGTGCCAGCAGTTTGATGACAGCCTACAATGAGCAGTTCTTC. Translated: CASSLMTAYNEQFF.

This clone has only a few counts. The chain links TRBV5-1 to TRBJ2-3; 9 positions match TRBD2. J gave up 3 bases and V 5 bases, and 10 bases lay outside the gene matches. Per the germline V gene, CDR1 is SGHRS and CDR2 is YFSETQ. The CDR3 has 16 amino acids. CDR3 DNA: TGCGCCAGCAGTCGAGGACTAGCGAGTAGTACAGATACGCAGTATTTT. Amino acid sequence: CASSRGLASSTDTQYF.

This clone showed up just once. The rearrangement joins TRBV6-1 to TRBJ2-7, with D uncertain. Germline CDR1 MNHNS, CDR2 SASEGT. V was trimmed by 0 bases and J by 5 bases, leaving 17 bases between them. This CDR3 contains 16 residues. This CDR3 reads CASSEATRPTGHEQYF. CDR3 nucleotide sequence: TGTGCCAGCAGTGAAGCGACTCGACCAACCGGCCACGAGCAGTACTTC.

CDR3 in amino acids: CASSIGRGQGKHEQYF. CDR3 bases: TGTGCCAGCAGCATCGGCCGTGGACAGGGGAAACACGAGCAGTACTTC. The chain has TRBV5-4 and TRBJ2-7; 9 bases fit TRBD1. Germline trimming cut 4 bases from V and 5 bases from J; bases unmatched to any gene: 13. In germline, CDR1 is SGHNT, CDR2 YYREEE (reference sequence). The CDR3 is 16 amino acids.

The table lists this clone with a count of one. The rearrangement joins TRBV29-1 to TRBJ2-1; D might be TRBD1 (6 bases). This CDR3 has 13 amino acids. V was pared by 7 bases and J by 4 bases, with 14 bases between. Germline CDR1 SQVTM, CDR2 ANQGSEA. CDR3 in amino acids: CSGAPGVYNEQFF. The CDR3 DNA reads TGCAGCGGAGCCCCAGGGGTTTACAATGAGCAGTTCTTC.

The chain is built from TRBV28 and TRBJ1-2, with D uncertain. The CDR3 is made up of 13 amino acids. V lost 2 bases and J 5 bases, leaving 9 bases between the germline ends. The V gene's germline CDR1 is MDHEN and CDR2 SYDVKM. The CDR3 loop reads CASSLMQLYGYTF. The CDR3 region has the DNA TGTGCCAGCAGTTTAATGCAGCTTTATGGCTACACCTTC.

The rearrangement joins TRBV3-1 (or the pseudogene TRBV3-2) to TRBJ2-7; possible D gene TRBD2, 5 bases. Trimming stripped 0 bases from V and 8 bases from J, with 11 bases between. The germline V gene encodes CDR1 LGHDT and CDR2 YNNKEL (reference sequence). The CDR3 has 13 amino acids. CDR3 DNA sequence: TGTGCCAGCAGCCAAGATTCTTTCGGGAAGCAGTACTTC. Its translation is CASSQDSFGKQYF.

V gene TRBV5-1 combines with J gene TRBJ2-5; 11 nucleotides agree with TRBD2. Germline CDR1 reads SGHRS; CDR2 reads YFSETQ. V was clipped by 3 bases and J by 5 bases; unmatched bases: 12. The CDR3 has 17 amino acids. The CDR3 loop is CASSSTPTSGNLETQYF. The CDR3 bases are TGCGCCAGCAGCTCCACCCCGACTAGCGGGAATCTCGAGACCCAGTACTTC.

The chain carries TRBV15 and TRBJ2-3; TRBD2 matches 8 bases. This CDR3 comprises 15 residues. Trimming cost V 6 bases and J 5 bases; bases outside gene matches: 10. Germline loops: CDR1 LNHNV, CDR2 YYDKDF (reference sequence). The chain's CDR3 is CATSVAGGSGDTQYF. CDR3 DNA: TGTGCCACCAGTGTGGCGGGAGGATCGGGAGATACGCAGTATTTT.

This chain connects TRBV10-2 to TRBJ2-2; 11 bases are shared with TRBD2. Unmatched junction bases numbered 15, after V lost 10 bases and J lost 2 bases. This CDR3 has 18 residues. Germline V gene data show CDR1 as WSHSY and CDR2 as SAAADI. CDR3 coding DNA: TGCGCCACCCGAAGCTGGTCTAGCGGGAGGAGTAACACCGGGGAGCTGTTTTTT. This gives the protein CATRSWSSGRSNTGELFF.

This clone was observed a few times. In nucleotides, the CDR3 is TGTGCCAGCAGCGTAGCGCAGCGTTCCACCTACAATGAGCAGTTCTTC. This encodes CASSVAQRSTYNEQFF. J is TRBJ2-1 and V is TRBV9; D is ambiguous. V lost 0 bases to trimming and J lost 2 bases, with 12 bases between them. From germline, CDR1 is SGDLS and CDR2 YYNGEE. CDR3 size: 16 residues. The full variable domain, rest sourced from reference TRBV9 and TRBJ2-1, is DSGVTQTPKHLITATGQRVTLRCSPRSGDLSVYWYQQSLDQGLQFLIQYYNGEERAKGNILERFSAQQFPDLHSELNLSSLELGDSALYFCASSVAQRSTYNEQFFGPGTRLTVL.